This paragraph covers one TCR beta chain sequence. What it binds is unknown. Unmatched junction bases numbered 5, after V lost 3 bases and J lost 3 bases. There are 16 residues in the CDR3. Germline CDR1 SGHNT, CDR2 YYREEE (reference sequence). TCRdb's copy holds only in-frame clones and misses some; the assay was immunoSEQ multiplex PCR. The sample consists of roughly 2.5 million clones, more than 90% of them appearing once. This sample stems from a study of shared clonotypes between healthy human individuals. Points from the study as a whole: Naive CD4 clonotypes were shared across a handful of donors at around 5%. Larger estimated richness was generally seen in naive subsets than in memory subsets. What rarefaction showed was incomplete sorted-subset sequencing despite large depth.

Investigators divided CD4+ cells into CD45RA+ naive and CD45RA-negative memory subsets. The sequenced sample consisted of naive CD4+ T cells sorted from blood. Documented subset: CD45RA+ positively selected. This chain joins TRBV5-4 and TRBJ2-7; TRBD2 matches at 14 bases. This receptor was obtained from a young man in good health. The CDR3 spells CASSSAGTSGSYEQYF. The CDR3 bases are TGTGCCAGCAGCTCTGCCGGGACTAGCGGGAGCTACGAGCAGTACTTC.